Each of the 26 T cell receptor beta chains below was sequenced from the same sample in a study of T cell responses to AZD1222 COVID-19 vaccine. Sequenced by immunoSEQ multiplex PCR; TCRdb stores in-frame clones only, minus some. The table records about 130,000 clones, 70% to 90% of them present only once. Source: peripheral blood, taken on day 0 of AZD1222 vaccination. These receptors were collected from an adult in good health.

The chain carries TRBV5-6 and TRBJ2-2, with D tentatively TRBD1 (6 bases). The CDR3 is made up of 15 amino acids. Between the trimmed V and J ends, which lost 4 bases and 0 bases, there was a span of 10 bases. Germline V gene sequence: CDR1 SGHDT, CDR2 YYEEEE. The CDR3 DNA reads TGTGCCAGCAGCCCCGGGACAACGAACACCGGGGAGCTGTTTTTT. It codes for CASSPGTTNTGELFF.

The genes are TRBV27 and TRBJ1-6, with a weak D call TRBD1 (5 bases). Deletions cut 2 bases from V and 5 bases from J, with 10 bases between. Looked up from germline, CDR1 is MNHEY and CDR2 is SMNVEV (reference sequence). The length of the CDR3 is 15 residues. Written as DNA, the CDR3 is TGTGCCAGCAGTTTAACGGGGCGGAATAATTCACCCCTCCACTTT. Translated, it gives CASSLTGRNNSPLHF.

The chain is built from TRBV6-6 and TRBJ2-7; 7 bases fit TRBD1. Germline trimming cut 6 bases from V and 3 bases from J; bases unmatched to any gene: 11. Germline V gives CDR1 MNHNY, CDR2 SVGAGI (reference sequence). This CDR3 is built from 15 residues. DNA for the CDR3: TGTGCCAGCAGGCCCGGGACAGCCAGAGGCTACGAGCAGTACTTC. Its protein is CASRPGTARGYEQYF.

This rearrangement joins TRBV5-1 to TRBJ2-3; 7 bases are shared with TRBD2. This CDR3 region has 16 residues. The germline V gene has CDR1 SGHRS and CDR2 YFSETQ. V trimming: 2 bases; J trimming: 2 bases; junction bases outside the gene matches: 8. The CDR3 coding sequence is TGCGCCAGCAGCTTTCAAGCTAGCGGTACCACAGATACGCAGTATTTT. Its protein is CASSFQASGTTDTQYF. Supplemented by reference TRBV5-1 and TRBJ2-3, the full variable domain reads KAGVTQTPRYLIKTRGQQVTLSCSPISGHRSVSWYQQTPGQGLQFLFEYFSETQRNKGNFPGRFSGRQFSNSRSEMNVSTLELGDSALYLCASSFQASGTTDTQYFGPGTRLTVL.

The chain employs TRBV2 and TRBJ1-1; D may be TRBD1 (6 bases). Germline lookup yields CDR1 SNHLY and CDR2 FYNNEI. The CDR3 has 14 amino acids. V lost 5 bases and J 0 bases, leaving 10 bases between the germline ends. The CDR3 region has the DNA TGTGCCAGCAGTCGACAGGCGGTGAACACTGAAGCTTTCTTT. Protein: CASSRQAVNTEAFF. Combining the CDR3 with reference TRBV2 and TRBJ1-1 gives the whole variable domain EPEVTQTPSHQVTQMGQEVILRCVPISNHLYFYWYRQILGQKVEFLVSFYNNEISEKSEIFDDQFSVERPDGSNFTLKIRSTKLEDSAMYFCASSRQAVNTEAFFGQGTRLTVV.

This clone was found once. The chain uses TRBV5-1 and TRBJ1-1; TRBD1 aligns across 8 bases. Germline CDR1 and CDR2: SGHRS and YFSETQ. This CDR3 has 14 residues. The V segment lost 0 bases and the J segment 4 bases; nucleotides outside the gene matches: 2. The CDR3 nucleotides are TGCGCCAGCAGCTTGGCGACAGGGGTCACTGAAGCTTTCTTT. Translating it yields CASSLATGVTEAFF.

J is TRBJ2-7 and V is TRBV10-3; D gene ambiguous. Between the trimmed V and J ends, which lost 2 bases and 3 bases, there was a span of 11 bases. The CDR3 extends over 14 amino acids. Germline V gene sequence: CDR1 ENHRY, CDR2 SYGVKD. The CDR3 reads CAISEPTRGYEQYF. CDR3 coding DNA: TGTGCCATCAGTGAGCCCACAAGAGGCTACGAGCAGTACTTC.

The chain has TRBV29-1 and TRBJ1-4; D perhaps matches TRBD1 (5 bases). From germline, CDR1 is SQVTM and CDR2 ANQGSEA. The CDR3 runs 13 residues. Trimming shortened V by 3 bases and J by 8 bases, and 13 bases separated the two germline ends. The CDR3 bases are TGCAGCGTTGACGGAGGGGTTGGCGAAAAACTGTTTTTT. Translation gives CSVDGGVGEKLFF.

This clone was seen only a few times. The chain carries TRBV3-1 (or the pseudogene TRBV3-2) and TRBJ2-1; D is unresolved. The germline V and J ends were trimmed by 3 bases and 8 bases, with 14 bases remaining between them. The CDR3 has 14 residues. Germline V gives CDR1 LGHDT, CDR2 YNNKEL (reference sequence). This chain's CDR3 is CASSHPSPADEQFF. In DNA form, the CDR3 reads TGTGCCAGCAGCCACCCCTCCCCGGCGGATGAGCAGTTCTTC.

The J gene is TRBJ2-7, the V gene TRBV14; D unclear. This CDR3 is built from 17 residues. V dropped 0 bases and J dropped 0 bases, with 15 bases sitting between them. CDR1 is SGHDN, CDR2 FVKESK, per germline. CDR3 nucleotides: TGTGCCAGCAGCCAAGATGAAGGGCACCCAAGCTCCTACGAGCAGTACTTC. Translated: CASSQDEGHPSSYEQYF.

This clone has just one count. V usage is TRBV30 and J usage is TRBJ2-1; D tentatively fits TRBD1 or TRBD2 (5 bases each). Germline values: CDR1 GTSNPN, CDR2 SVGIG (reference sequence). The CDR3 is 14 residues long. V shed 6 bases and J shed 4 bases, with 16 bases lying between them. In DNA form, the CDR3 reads TGTGCCTGCTCGGCTTGGGGGATGTACAATGAGCAGTTCTTC. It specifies CACSAWGMYNEQFF. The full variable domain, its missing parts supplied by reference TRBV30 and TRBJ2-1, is SQTIHQWPATLVQPVGSPLSLECTVEGTSNPNLYWYRQAAGRGLQLLFYSVGIGQISSEVPQNLSASRPQDRQFILSSKKLLLSDSGFYLCACSAWGMYNEQFFGPGTRLTVL.

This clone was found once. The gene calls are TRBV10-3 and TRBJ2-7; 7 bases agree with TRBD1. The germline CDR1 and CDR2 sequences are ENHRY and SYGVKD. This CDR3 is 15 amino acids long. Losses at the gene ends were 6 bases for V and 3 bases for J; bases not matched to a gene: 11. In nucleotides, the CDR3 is TGTGCCATCAGCTCACAGACAGGGAGAAGCTACGAGCAGTACTTC. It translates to CAISSQTGRSYEQYF.

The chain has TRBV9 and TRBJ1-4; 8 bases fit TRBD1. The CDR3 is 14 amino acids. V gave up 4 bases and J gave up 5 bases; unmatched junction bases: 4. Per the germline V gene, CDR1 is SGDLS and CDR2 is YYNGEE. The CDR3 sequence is CASSPRTGNEKLFF. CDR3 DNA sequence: TGTGCCAGCAGCCCCCGGACAGGGAATGAAAAACTGTTTTTT. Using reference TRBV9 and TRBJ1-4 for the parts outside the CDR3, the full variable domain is DSGVTQTPKHLITATGQRVTLRCSPRSGDLSVYWYQQSLDQGLQFLIQYYNGEERAKGNILERFSAQQFPDLHSELNLSSLELGDSALYFCASSPRTGNEKLFFGSGTQLSVL.

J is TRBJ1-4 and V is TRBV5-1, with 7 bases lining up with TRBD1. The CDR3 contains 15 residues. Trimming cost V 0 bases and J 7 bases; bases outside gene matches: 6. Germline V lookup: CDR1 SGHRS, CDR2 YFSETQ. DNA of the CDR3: TGCGCCAGCAGCTTGGAGGGGGCGAAGGGTGAAAAACTGTTTTTT. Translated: CASSLEGAKGEKLFF.

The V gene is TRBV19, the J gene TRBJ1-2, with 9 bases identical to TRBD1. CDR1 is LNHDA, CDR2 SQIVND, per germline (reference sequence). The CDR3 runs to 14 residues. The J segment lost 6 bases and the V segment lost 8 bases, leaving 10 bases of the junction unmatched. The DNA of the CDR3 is TGTGCCAGTCGACCGGACAGGGGTTCGCATGGCTACACCTTC. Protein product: CASRPDRGSHGYTF.

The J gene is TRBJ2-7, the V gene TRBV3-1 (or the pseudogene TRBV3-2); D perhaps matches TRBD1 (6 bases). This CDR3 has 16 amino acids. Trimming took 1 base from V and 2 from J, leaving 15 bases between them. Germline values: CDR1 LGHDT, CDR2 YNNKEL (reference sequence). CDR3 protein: CASSQGRTARPYEQYF. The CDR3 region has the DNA TGTGCCAGCAGCCAAGGCCGGACAGCTCGTCCCTACGAGCAGTACTTC.

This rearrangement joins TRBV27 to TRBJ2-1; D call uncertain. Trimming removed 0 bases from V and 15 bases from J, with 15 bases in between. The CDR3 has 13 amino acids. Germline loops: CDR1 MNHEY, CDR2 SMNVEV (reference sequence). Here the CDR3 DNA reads TGTGCCAGCAGTTTATCCCACACAACAGTTACGTTCTTC. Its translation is CASSLSHTTVTFF.

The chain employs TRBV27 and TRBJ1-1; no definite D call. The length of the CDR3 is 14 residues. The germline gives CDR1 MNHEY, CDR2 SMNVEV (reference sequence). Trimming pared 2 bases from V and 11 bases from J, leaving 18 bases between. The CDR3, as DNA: TGTGCCAGCAGTTTAATCCCCTTGTTGGGAGAGGCTTTCTTT. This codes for CASSLIPLLGEAFF.

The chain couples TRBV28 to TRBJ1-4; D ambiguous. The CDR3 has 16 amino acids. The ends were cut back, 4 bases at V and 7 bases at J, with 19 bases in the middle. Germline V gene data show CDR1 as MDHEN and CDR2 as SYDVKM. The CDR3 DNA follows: TGTGCCAGCAGTTCCACCCCAGGTCCAATTAGTGAAAAACTGTTTTTT. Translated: CASSSTPGPISEKLFF.

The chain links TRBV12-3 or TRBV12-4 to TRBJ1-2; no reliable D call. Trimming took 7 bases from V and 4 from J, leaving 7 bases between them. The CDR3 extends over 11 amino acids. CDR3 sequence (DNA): TGTGCCAGCAATCTGGGCTATGGCTACACCTTC. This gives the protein CASNLGYGYTF.

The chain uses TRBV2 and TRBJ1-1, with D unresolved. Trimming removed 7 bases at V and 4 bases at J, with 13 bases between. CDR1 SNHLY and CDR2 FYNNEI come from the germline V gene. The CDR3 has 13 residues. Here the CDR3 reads CASKRYVGTEAFF. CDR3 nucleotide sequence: TGTGCCAGCAAAAGGTATGTGGGCACTGAAGCTTTCTTT.

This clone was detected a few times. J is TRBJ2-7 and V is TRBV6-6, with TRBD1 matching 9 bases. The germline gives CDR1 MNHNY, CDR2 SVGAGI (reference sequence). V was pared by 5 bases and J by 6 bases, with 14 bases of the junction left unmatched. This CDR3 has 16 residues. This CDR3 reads CASSQSTGTGRLEQYF. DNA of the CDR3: TGTGCCAGCAGTCAGTCGACCGGGACAGGGCGCCTCGAGCAGTACTTC.

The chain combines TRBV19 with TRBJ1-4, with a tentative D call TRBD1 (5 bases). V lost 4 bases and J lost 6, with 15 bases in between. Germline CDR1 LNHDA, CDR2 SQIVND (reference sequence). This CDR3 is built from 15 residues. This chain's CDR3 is CASSTSGRIYEKLFF. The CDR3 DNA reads TGTGCCAGTAGTACCTCGGGGCGGATCTATGAAAAACTGTTTTTT.

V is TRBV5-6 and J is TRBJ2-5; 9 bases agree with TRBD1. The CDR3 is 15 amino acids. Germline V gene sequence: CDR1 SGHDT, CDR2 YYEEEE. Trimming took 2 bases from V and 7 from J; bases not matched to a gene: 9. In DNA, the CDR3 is TGTGCCAGCAGCTTAGAAAGGACAGGGGTCGGGACCCAGTACTTC. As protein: CASSLERTGVGTQYF.

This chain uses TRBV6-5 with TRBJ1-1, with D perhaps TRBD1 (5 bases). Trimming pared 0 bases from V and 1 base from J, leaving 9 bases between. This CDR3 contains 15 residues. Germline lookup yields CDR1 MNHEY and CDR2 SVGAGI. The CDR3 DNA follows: TGTGCCAGCAGTTACTCGCCAGGGCGGAACACTGAAGCTTTCTTT. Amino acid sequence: CASSYSPGRNTEAFF.

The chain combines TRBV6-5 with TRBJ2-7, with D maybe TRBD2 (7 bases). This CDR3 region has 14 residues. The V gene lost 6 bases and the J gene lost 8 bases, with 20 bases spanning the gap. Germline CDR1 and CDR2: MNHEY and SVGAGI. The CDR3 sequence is CASRTTGREAQQYF. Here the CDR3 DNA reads TGTGCCAGCAGGACGACAGGTCGGGAGGCCCAGCAGTACTTC.